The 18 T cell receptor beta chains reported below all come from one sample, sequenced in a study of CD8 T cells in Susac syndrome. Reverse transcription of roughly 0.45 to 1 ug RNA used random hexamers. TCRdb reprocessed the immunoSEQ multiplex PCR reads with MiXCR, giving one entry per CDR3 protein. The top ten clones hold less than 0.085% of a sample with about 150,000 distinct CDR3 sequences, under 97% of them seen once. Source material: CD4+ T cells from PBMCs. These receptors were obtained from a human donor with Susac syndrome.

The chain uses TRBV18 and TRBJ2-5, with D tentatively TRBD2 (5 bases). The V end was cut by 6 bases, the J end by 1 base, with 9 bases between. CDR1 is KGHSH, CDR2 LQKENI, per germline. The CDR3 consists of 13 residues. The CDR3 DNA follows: TGTGCCAGCTCCCCCGGGGTCCAAGAGACCCAGTACTTC. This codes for CASSPGVQETQYF.

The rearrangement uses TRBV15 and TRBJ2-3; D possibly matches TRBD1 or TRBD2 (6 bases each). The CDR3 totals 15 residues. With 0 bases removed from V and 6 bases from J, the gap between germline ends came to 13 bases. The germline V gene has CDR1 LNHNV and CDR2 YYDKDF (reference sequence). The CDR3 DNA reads TGTGCCACCAGCAGAGATCCTGGGGGGCTCGATACGCAGTATTTT. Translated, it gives CATSRDPGGLDTQYF.

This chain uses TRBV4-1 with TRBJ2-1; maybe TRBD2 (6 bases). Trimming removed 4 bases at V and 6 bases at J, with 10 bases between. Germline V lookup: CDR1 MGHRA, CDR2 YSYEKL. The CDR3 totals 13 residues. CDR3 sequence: CASSLGLPNEQFF. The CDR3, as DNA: TGCGCCAGCAGCCTGGGACTTCCCAATGAGCAGTTCTTC.

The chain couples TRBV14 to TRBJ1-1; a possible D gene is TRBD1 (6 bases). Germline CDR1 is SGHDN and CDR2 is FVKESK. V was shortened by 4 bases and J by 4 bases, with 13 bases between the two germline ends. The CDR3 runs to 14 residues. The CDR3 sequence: CASSLLRGSTEAFF. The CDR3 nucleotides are TGTGCCAGCAGCCTCCTGAGGGGGAGCACTGAAGCTTTCTTT.

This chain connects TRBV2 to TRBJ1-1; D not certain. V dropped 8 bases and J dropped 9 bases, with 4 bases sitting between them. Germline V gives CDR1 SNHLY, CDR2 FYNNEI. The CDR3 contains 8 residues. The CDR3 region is CASHQAFF. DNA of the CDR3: TGTGCCAGCCACCAAGCTTTCTTT.

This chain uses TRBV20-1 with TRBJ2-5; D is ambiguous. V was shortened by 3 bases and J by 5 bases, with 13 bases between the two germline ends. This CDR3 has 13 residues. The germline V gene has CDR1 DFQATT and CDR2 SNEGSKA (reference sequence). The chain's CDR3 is CSASQQALETQYF. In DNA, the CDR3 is TGCAGTGCTAGTCAACAAGCCCTGGAGACCCAGTACTTC.

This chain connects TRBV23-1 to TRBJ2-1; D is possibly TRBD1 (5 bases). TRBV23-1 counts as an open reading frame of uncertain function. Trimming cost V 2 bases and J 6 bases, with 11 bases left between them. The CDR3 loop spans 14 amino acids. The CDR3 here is CASSQSDRGNEQFF. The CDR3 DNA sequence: TGCGCCAGCAGTCAAAGCGACAGAGGCAATGAGCAGTTCTTC.

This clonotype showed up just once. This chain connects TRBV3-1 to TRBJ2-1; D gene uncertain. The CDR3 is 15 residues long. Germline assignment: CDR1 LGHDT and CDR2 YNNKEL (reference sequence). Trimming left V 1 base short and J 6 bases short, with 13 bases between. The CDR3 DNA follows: TGTGCCAGCAGCCAAGTTTTGGGGTACGTCAATGAGCAGTTCTTC. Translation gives CASSQVLGYVNEQFF.

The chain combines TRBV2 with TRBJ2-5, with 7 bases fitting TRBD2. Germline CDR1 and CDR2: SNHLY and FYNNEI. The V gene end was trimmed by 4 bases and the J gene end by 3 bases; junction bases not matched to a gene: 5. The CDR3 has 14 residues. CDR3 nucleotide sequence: TGTGCCAGCAGTGCCCGTCGGGGGGAAGAGACCCAGTACTTC. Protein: CASSARRGEETQYF.

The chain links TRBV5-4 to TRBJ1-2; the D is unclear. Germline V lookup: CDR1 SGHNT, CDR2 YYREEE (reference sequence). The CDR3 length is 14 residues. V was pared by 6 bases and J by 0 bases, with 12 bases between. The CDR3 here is CASTLGRTNYGYTF. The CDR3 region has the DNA TGTGCCAGCACCCTGGGCAGGACTAACTATGGCTACACCTTC.

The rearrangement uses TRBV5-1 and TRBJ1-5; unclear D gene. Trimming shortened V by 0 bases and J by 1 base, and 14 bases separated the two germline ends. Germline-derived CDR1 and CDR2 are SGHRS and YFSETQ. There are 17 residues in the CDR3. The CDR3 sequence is CASSLGGFESSNQPQHF. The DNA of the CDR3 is TGCGCCAGCAGCTTGGGAGGGTTTGAGTCAAGCAATCAGCCCCAGCATTTT.

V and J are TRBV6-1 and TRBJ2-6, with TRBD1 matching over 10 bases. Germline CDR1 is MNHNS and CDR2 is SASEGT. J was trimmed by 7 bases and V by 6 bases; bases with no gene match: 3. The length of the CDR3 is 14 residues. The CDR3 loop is CASRRDRGANVLTF. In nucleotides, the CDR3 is TGTGCCAGCAGGCGGGACAGGGGCGCCAACGTCCTGACTTTC.

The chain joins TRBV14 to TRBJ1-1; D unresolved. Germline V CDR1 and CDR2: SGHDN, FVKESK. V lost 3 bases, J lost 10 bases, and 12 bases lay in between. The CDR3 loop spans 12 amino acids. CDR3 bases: TGTGCCAGCAGCCACGGACCGAGGTCAGCTTTCTTT. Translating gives CASSHGPRSAFF.

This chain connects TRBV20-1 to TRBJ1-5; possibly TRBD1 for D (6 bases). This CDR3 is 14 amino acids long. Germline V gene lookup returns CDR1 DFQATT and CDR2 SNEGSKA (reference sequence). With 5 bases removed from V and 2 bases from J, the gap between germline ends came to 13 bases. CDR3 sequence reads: CSALQGPGNQPQHF. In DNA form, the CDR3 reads TGCAGTGCTCTTCAGGGGCCTGGCAATCAGCCCCAGCATTTT.

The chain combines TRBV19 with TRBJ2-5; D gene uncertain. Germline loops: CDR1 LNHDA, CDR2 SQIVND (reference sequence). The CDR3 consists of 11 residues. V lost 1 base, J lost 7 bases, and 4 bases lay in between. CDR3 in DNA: TGTGCCAGTAGTATAGGCGTGACCCAGTACTTC. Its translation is CASSIGVTQYF.

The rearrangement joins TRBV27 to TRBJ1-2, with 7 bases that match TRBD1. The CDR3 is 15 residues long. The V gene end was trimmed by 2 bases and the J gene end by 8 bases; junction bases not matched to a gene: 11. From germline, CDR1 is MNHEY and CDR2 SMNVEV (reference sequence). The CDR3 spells CASSLRPDRAEGYTF. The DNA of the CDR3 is TGTGCCAGCAGTTTACGACCCGACAGGGCAGAGGGCTACACCTTC.

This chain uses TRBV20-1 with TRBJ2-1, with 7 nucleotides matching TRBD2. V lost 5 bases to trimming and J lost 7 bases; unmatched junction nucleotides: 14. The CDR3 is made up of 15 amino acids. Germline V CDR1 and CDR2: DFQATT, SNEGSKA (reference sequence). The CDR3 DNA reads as TGCAGTGCTCCCCCCGGGAGCGGGAAGAGGAATGAGCAGTTCTTC. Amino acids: CSAPPGSGKRNEQFF.

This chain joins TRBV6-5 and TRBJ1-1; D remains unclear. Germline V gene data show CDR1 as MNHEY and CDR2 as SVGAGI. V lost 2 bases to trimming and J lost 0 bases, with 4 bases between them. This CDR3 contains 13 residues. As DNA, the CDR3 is TGTGCCAGCAGTTACGCGATGAACACTGAAGCTTTCTTT. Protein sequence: CASSYAMNTEAFF.